This entry is about one T cell receptor (beta chain). Its target is unknown. The source of the sample is a study of CD8+ T cells in alopecia areata. Study background: At a dose of 5 to 10 mg twice daily, oral tofacitinib was given to treated patients. Notes on the study in general: Scalp clonality and expanded CD8+ clones among the top 100 fell significantly with tofacitinib. A single nonresponder leaves the baseline CD8+ expansion link to response uncertain.

Specified treatment: oral pan-JAK inhibitor, 5-10 mg twice daily. RNA, once extracted, was reverse transcribed into cDNA for use as the sequencing template. The repertoire was sequenced with immunoSEQ multiplex PCR; TCRdb's copy has only in-frame clones and lacks some. The table has fewer than 250,000 clones, roughly 60% seen once. This TCR derives from a human donor with alopecia areata. Sequencing used CD4+ T cells sorted from blood, obtained at week 24, from a patient treated with tofacitinib.

The CDR3 region is CASSQGGTRNSPLHF. The CDR3 bases are TGTGCCAGCAGCCAAGGTGGGACACGGAATTCACCCCTCCACTTT. V usage is TRBV14 and J usage is TRBJ1-6; D possibly corresponds to TRBD1 (6 bases). Per the germline V gene, CDR1 is SGHDN and CDR2 is FVKESK. The V end lost 1 base, the J end lost 7 bases, and 11 bases lay between the germline ends. This CDR3 has 15 amino acids.